This entry is about one T cell receptor (beta chain). Antigen: not known. The primer mix had 60 Vbeta and 13 Jbeta primers. Some clones are missing from TCRdb's copy, which holds only in-frame ones; the method was immunoSEQ multiplex PCR. Of about 110,000 clones listed, over 70% are singletons. The data derive from a study of cytomegalovirus exposure and HLA in healthy donors. Study findings and constraints: A later analysis reported that several of the most significant clusters appeared to be linked to common viral pathogens, among them Epstein-Barr virus.

Sequencing was done on a sample of PBMCs. The TCR sequence derives from a man aged 30-40 years in good health and CMV-seronegative.

In nucleotides, the CDR3 is TGTGCCAGCAGTGGCGGTACTAGCACAGATACGCAGTATTTT. Its protein is CASSGGTSTDTQYF. This rearrangement joins TRBV7-9 to TRBJ2-3; D gene ambiguous. V lost 6 bases and J 0 bases, leaving 10 bases between the germline ends. The CDR3 spans 14 residues. CDR1 is SEHNR, CDR2 FQNEAQ, per germline (reference sequence). Based on the CDR3 plus reference TRBV7-9 and TRBJ2-3, the full variable domain is DTGVSQNPRHKITKRGQNVTFRCDPISEHNRLYWYRQTLGQGPEFLTYFQNEAQLEKSRLLSDRFSAERPKGSFSTLEIQRTEQGDSAMYLCASSGGTSTDTQYFGPGTRLTVL.